The clone carrying this TCR beta chain was found many times. Full-length variable regions came from constant-region reverse primers plus semi-nested Nested Universal Primer A PCR. From the 5' RACE reads, TCRdb called clonotypes with MiXCR, one entry per CDR3 protein. The table has about 57,000 distinct CDR3 sequences, about 28% seen once. Germline loops: CDR1 MGHRA, CDR2 YSYEKL. Trimming pared 0 bases from V and 10 bases from J, leaving 16 bases between. The CDR3 has 16 residues. Cells sorted as Tregs were CD4+, CD25+ and CD127-/low. This TCR was sampled from a female donor with breast cancer. The chain couples TRBV4-1 to TRBJ1-6; D is unclear. Sequencing was performed on tumor-infiltrating Tregs sorted from the breast tumor. CDR3 region: CASSQDRVTGYSPLHF. CDR3 bases: TGCGCCAGCAGCCAAGATCGTGTGACCGGGTACTCACCCCTCCACTTT.